This entry describes one T cell receptor beta chain. What it binds is not known. The sample has other DNA sequences that encode this CDR3 too. Treatment defined: 15 Gy SBRT to primary tumor, nephrectomy 4 weeks later. This renal cell carcinoma was of the clear cell type. This entry is derived from a study of radiation and T cells in renal cell carcinoma. Findings and limits, study-wide: Sampling covered only 0.9 to 1 g of each tumor.

Germline loops: CDR1 LGHNA, CDR2 YNFKEQ. V dropped 0 bases and J dropped 3; count of bases not matched to a gene: 5. CDR3 length equals 16 residues. Some clones are missing from TCRdb's copy, which holds only in-frame ones; the method was immunoSEQ multiplex PCR. The table shows 15,000 to 20,000 clones, with roughly 50% occurring only once. V gene TRBV4-2 combines with J gene TRBJ2-3, with 8 bases aligning to TRBD2. This receptor was identified in a woman aged 55-70 years with renal cell carcinoma. Sequencing used tumor tissue, obtained from a patient whose treatment included radiotherapy and nephrectomy. In nucleotides, the CDR3 is TGTGCCAGCAGCCAAGAAAGGGCTAGCGGGACAGATACGCAGTATTTT. Translated, it gives CASSQERASGTDTQYF.